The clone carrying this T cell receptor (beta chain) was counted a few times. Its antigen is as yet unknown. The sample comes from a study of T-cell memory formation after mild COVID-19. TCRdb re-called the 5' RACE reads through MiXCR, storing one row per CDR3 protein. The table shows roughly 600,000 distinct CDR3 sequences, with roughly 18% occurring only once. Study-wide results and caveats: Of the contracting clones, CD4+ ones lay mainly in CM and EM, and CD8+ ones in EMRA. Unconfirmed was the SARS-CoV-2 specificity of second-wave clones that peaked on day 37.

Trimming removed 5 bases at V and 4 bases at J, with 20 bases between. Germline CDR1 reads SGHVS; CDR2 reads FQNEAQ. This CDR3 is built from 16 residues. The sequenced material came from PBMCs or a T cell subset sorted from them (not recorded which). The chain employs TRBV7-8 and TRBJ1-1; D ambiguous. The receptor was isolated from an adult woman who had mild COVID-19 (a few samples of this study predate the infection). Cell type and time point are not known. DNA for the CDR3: TGTGCCAGCAGCCAACCGTTCAGGAAGCGGGCCACTGAAGCTTTCTTT. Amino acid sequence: CASSQPFRKRATEAFF.